The 14 T cell receptor beta chains below come from one sample, sequenced in a study of T cells after yellow fever vaccination. TCRdb reprocessed the 5' RACE reads via MiXCR and lists one record per CDR3 protein. The sample shows some 390,000 distinct CDR3 sequences, roughly a sixth of them seen only once. Sequenced here: PBMCs, sampled before the yellow fever booster vaccination. The source of these receptors is a man aged 18 to 30 who received the YFV17D yellow fever vaccine.

V and J are TRBV11-2 and TRBJ2-4; 7 bases fit TRBD2. CDR3 length: 14 residues. Looked up from germline, CDR1 is SGHAT and CDR2 is FQNNGV. V lost 7 bases to trimming and J lost 4 bases; unmatched junction nucleotides: 7. CDR3 in amino acids: CASTPWGGKNIQYF. The CDR3 coding sequence is TGTGCCAGCACCCCCTGGGGGGGGAAAAACATTCAGTACTTC.

A few counts support this clonotype. The V and J genes are TRBV4-1 and TRBJ1-1; no reliable D call. The V gene's germline CDR1 is MGHRA and CDR2 YSYEKL. The CDR3 runs to 14 residues. Between the trimmed V and J ends, which lost 0 bases and 5 bases, there was a span of 10 bases. The CDR3 DNA sequence: TGCGCCAGCAGCCAAGAATTGGGTGATACTGAAGCTTTCTTT. Translated, it gives CASSQELGDTEAFF.

The chain combines TRBV12-3 or TRBV12-4 with TRBJ1-1, with D possibly being TRBD1 (6 bases). V lost 4 bases to trimming and J lost 6 bases, with 15 bases between them. The CDR3 loop spans 14 amino acids. The chain's CDR3 is CASSSGRGVPEAFF. Here the CDR3 DNA reads TGTGCCAGCAGTTCCGGCAGGGGTGTCCCTGAAGCTTTCTTT.

This clonotype occurred a few times. CDR3 sequence reads: CASSWERQGGDTQYF. In nucleotides, the CDR3 is TGTGCCAGCAGCTGGGAGCGACAAGGGGGGGATACGCAGTATTTT. This chain joins TRBV7-2 and TRBJ2-3, with D perhaps matching TRBD1 or TRBD2 (6 bases each). Trimming shortened V by 4 bases and J by 6 bases, and 17 bases separated the two germline ends. The CDR3 runs to 15 residues. The germline gives CDR1 SGHTA, CDR2 FQGNSA.

This clonotype was found a few times. This chain connects TRBV7-2 to TRBJ2-5; D is ambiguous. The CDR3 sequence is 11 residues long. Trimming took 5 bases from V and 5 from J, leaving 6 bases between them. Germline CDR1 and CDR2: SGHTA and FQGNSA. CDR3 nucleotides: TGTGCCAGCAGCCAGACCGAGACCCAGTACTTC. Its protein product is CASSQTETQYF.

This clonotype was counted ten times or more. CDR3 amino acids: CASSLGQDYGYTF. CDR3 coding DNA: TGCGCCAGCAGCTTGGGACAGGACTATGGCTACACCTTC. The genes are TRBV5-1 and TRBJ1-2, with D perhaps matching TRBD1 (6 bases). CDR1 and CDR2 (germline): SGHRS, YFSETQ. The CDR3 runs to 13 residues. The ends were cut back, 0 bases at V and 3 bases at J, with 6 bases in the middle.

The V call is TRBV7-3, the J call TRBJ1-1; possible D gene TRBD1, 5 bases. Trimming shortened V by 5 bases and J by 9 bases, and 16 bases separated the two germline ends. The CDR3 is 13 amino acids. Germline V gene data show CDR1 as SGHTA and CDR2 as FQGTGA. Here the CDR3 reads CASSQGTNHQAFF. The CDR3 DNA reads as TGTGCCAGCAGCCAAGGGACGAATCATCAAGCTTTCTTT. The entire variable domain, with the rest obtained from reference TRBV7-3 and TRBJ1-1, is as follows: GAGVSQTPSNKVTEKGKYVELRCDPISGHTALYWYRQSLGQGPEFLIYFQGTGAADDSGLPNDRFFAVRPEGSVSTLKIQRTERGDSAVYLCASSQGTNHQAFFGQGTRLTVV.

J is TRBJ2-2 and V is TRBV9; the match to TRBD2 covers 8 bases. V trimming: 5 bases; J trimming: 1 base; junction bases outside the gene matches: 4. Germline CDR1 is SGDLS and CDR2 is YYNGEE. There are 15 residues in the CDR3. This CDR3 is CASSRLAKNTGELFF. CDR3 DNA: TGTGCCAGCAGTCGACTAGCGAAGAACACCGGGGAGCTGTTTTTT.

The sample holds a few counts of this clonotype. The rearrangement links TRBV4-1 to TRBJ2-2; D is undetermined. The germline gives CDR1 MGHRA, CDR2 YSYEKL. This CDR3 has 13 amino acids. Trimming took 5 bases from V and 6 from J, leaving 10 bases between them. The CDR3 here is CASSGLVPGELFF. As DNA, the CDR3 is TGCGCCAGCAGCGGGCTAGTCCCCGGGGAGCTGTTTTTT.

In its sample, this clonotype was seen a few times. V gene TRBV20-1 combines with J gene TRBJ1-2; TRBD1 is a possible D gene (6 bases). CDR1 and CDR2 from the germline V gene are DFQATT and SNEGSKA (reference sequence). CDR3 length: 14 residues. V shed 0 bases and J shed 2 bases, with 10 bases lying between them. CDR3 in DNA: TGCAGTGCTAGAGATGAAAGGGGGAACTATGGCTACACCTTC. This encodes CSARDERGNYGYTF.

This clonotype has a handful of counts. The chain joins TRBV4-3 to TRBJ1-6; D not resolved. In germline, CDR1 is LGHNA, CDR2 YSLEER. The CDR3 spans 15 residues. The V and J ends lost 1 base and 0 bases respectively, with 4 bases between them. As DNA, the CDR3 is TGCGCCAGCAGCCAAGCGCCCTCCTATAATTCACCCCTCCACTTT. Translated: CASSQAPSYNSPLHF.

This clonotype was detected only once. The chain links TRBV3-1 to TRBJ2-3; 9 bases are shared with TRBD2. Germline lookup yields CDR1 LGHDT and CDR2 YNNKEL (reference sequence). The CDR3 spans 15 residues. Germline trimming cut 7 bases from V and 1 base from J; bases unmatched to any gene: 6. Written as DNA, the CDR3 is TGTGCCAGCACTCAGCGGGGGGCGGGCACAGATACGCAGTATTTT. This sequence encodes CASTQRGAGTDTQYF.

This clonotype came up a few times. The chain couples TRBV7-8 to TRBJ1-5, with 10 bases aligning to TRBD1. Germline values: CDR1 SGHVS, CDR2 FQNEAQ. The length of the CDR3 is 17 residues. J lost 6 bases, V lost 1 base, and 9 bases had no gene match. CDR3 sequence (DNA): TGTGCCAGCAGCTTAGGGCGGACAGGGGGATTTGGTCAGCCCCAGCATTTT. Translating gives CASSLGRTGGFGQPQHF.

This chain links TRBV6-6 with TRBJ2-7, with 7 bases identical to TRBD1. CDR3 length equals 12 residues. Germline CDR1 reads MNHNY; CDR2 reads SVGAGI (reference sequence). V gave up 6 bases and J gave up 7 bases; unmatched junction bases: 6. The CDR3 region has the DNA TGTGCCAGCAGCCAGGGGGTAGGAGAGCAGTACGTC. Encoded protein: CASSQGVGEQYV.